The source of this T cell receptor (beta chain) is a study of cytomegalovirus exposure and HLA in healthy donors. Trimming cost V 7 bases and J 1 base, with 12 bases left between them. The germline V gene has CDR1 SQVTM and CDR2 ANQGSEA. This CDR3 has 13 amino acids. TCRdb keeps only in-frame clones here, not all; method: immunoSEQ multiplex PCR. The table records around 150,000 clones, about 90% of them present only once. In the case of this clone: Its antigen is undetermined.

Overall study findings and caveats: The tendency of first-cohort TCR clusters to co-occur in the roughly 120 validation repertoires was identified by a subsequent analysis. In vitro, a few CMV-associated chains proved specific for CMV antigens. Most TCR sequences proved rare, with some public TCRs found in many donors.

The chain is built from TRBV29-1 and TRBJ2-3, with D possibly TRBD2 on 6 matching bases. This clonotype was obtained from a young woman in good health and CMV-seropositive. Sequencing was performed on PBMCs. The CDR3 DNA reads TGCAGCGGGGAGGAGATAGGCACAGATACGCAGTATTTT. It specifies CSGEEIGTDTQYF.